The clone carrying this T cell receptor beta chain came up once. The target antigen is unknown. The sample is drawn from a study of shared clonotypes between healthy human individuals. Study-level points and caveats: The generation probabilities recorded for non-shared clonotypes fell below those of clonotypes shared by all four donors. Even with large depth, rarefaction showed that sorted-subset sequencing was incomplete. Investigators expected sequencing depth to affect clonotype sharing among donors.

Method: immunoSEQ multiplex PCR; TCRdb's copy keeps in-frame clones and lacks some. This sample has some 2.3 million clones, with approximately 93% found just once. CDR1 is MNHEY and CDR2 is SVGAGI in the germline V gene. CDR3 length: 16 amino acids. V was trimmed by 0 bases and J by 0 bases, leaving 10 bases between them. V is TRBV6-5 and J is TRBJ2-3; D might be TRBD1 (5 bases). This clonotype was obtained from a man between 18 and 35 years old in good health. Some clones in this sample may be carry-over from other donors' samples. Sequenced: naive CD4+ T cells from PBMCs. Subset given: CD45RA+ positively selected. CDR3 DNA: TGTGCCAGCAGTTACTCGGGGCCCCAAAGCACAGATACGCAGTATTTT. This translates into CASSYSGPQSTDTQYF.